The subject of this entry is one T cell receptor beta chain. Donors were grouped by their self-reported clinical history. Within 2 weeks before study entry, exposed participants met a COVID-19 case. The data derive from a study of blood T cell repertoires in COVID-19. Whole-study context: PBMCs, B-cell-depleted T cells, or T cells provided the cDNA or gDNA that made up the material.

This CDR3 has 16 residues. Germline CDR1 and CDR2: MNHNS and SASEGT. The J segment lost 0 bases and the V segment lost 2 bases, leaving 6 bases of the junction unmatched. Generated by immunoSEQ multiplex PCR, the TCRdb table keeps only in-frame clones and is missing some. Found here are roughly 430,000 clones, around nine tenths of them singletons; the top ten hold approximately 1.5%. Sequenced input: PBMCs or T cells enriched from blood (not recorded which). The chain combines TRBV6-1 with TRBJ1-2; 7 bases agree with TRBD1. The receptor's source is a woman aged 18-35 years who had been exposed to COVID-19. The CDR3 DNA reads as TGTGCCAGCAGTGAACCCGGACAGGCCTCTAACTATGGCTACACCTTC. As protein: CASSEPGQASNYGYTF.